The 16 T cell receptor beta chains presented below share a single source sample, sequenced in a study of T cell responses to AZD1222 COVID-19 vaccine. TCRdb's copy holds only in-frame clones and misses some; the assay was immunoSEQ multiplex PCR. In the table there are some 60,000 clones, about 80% of which are singletons. The source material was peripheral blood, sampled 28 days after the second AZD1222 dose. The receptors here all came from an adult who received the AZD1222 COVID-19 vaccine.

In the case of this clone: Germline and junction disagree at one end, which may indicate a read error. This chain connects TRBV19 to TRBJ1-5; 9 nucleotides line up with TRBD1. Per germline, CDR1 LNHDA and CDR2 SQIVND (reference sequence). This CDR3 comprises 16 residues. This chain's CDR3 is CASRIGTGSGNQPQHF. CDR3 coding DNA: TGTGCCAGTAGGATAGGGACAGGGAGTGGCAATCAGCCCCAGCATTTT.

V is TRBV19 and J is TRBJ2-3, with 8 positions matching TRBD1. With 3 bases clipped from V and 5 bases from J, the junction kept 4 bases outside the gene matches. The CDR3 is 14 amino acids. Germline-derived CDR1 and CDR2 are LNHDA and SQIVND (reference sequence). This chain's CDR3 is CASSMDRDRDTQYF. In nucleotides, the CDR3 is TGTGCCAGTAGTATGGACAGGGACCGAGATACGCAGTATTTT.

The CDR3 DNA follows: TGTGCCAGAAGCTCTAATCTAGCGGGGGCTGCCCAAGAGACCCAGTACTTC. Protein sequence: CARSSNLAGAAQETQYF. The chain links TRBV7-5 to TRBJ2-5; TRBD2, the table's D call, was not compared with the DNA. TRBV7-5 is termed a pseudogene. This CDR3 has 17 residues.

The V and J genes are TRBV3-1 (or the pseudogene TRBV3-2) and TRBJ1-1, with TRBD1 as a possible D gene (6 bases). Germline values: CDR1 LGHDT, CDR2 YNNKEL (reference sequence). The ends were cut back, 7 bases at V and 4 bases at J, with 16 bases in the middle. The CDR3 runs to 14 residues. The chain's CDR3 is CASTLRGGGTEAFF. DNA for the CDR3: TGTGCCAGCACCCTCAGGGGAGGGGGCACTGAAGCTTTCTTT.

The CDR3 loop is CASSPGGTGISWSGYTF. Written as DNA, the CDR3 is TGTGCCAGCAGTCCCGGGGGGACAGGGATTTCATGGAGTGGCTACACCTTC. V usage is TRBV25-1 and J usage is TRBJ1-2; TRBD1 matches 9 bases. In germline, CDR1 is MGHDK, CDR2 SYGVNS. V dropped 5 bases and J dropped 7; count of bases not matched to a gene: 17. CDR3 length equals 17 residues.

The rearrangement links TRBV5-1 to TRBJ1-5; a possible D gene is TRBD1 (5 bases). Per germline, CDR1 SGHRS and CDR2 YFSETQ. The V end was cut by 4 bases, the J end by 5 bases, with 13 bases between. The CDR3 is 14 residues long. The CDR3 protein is CASSRGGTDQPQHF. The CDR3 nucleotides read TGCGCCAGCAGCCGGGGGGGAACCGATCAGCCCCAGCATTTT.

This clone was found once. The chain combines TRBV7-9 with TRBJ2-1; D assignment may be TRBD1 or TRBD2 (7 bases each). Germline V CDR1 and CDR2: SEHNR, FQNEAQ (reference sequence). The CDR3 is 14 amino acids. With 5 bases removed from V and 7 bases from J, the gap between germline ends came to 15 bases. The DNA of the CDR3 is TGTGCCAGCAGCCTAGGTCAGGGGGGGAATGAGCAGTTCTTC. Amino acid sequence: CASSLGQGGNEQFF.

The CDR3 sequence: CASSPEGGRLNTEAFF. CDR3 sequence (DNA): TGTGCCAGCAGCCCAGAGGGTGGACGGTTGAACACTGAAGCTTTCTTT. The gene calls are TRBV7-6 and TRBJ1-1; D gene uncertain. The CDR3 has 16 residues. Germline V gene sequence: CDR1 SGHVS, CDR2 FNYEAQ. Deletions cut 5 bases from V and 0 bases from J, with 16 bases between.

The gene calls are TRBV11-3 and TRBJ2-4; 12 positions agree with TRBD1. Germline CDR1 is SGHNT and CDR2 is YENEEA. This CDR3 is 14 amino acids long. V shed 4 bases and J 5 bases; nucleotides not matched to a gene: 0. CDR3: CASSWDRGQNIQYF. The CDR3 DNA reads TGTGCCAGCAGCTGGGACAGGGGGCAAAACATTCAGTACTTC.

In regard to this clone: Within the sample, other DNA sequences also encode this same CDR3. The chain uses TRBV5-4 and TRBJ2-7; 11 bases align to TRBD2. Germline assignment: CDR1 SGHNT and CDR2 YYREEE (reference sequence). The J segment lost 2 bases and the V segment lost 4 bases, leaving 5 bases of the junction unmatched. This CDR3 comprises 15 residues. The CDR3 loop is CASSPGTSGTYEQYF. DNA for the CDR3: TGTGCCAGCAGCCCGGGGACTAGCGGTACCTACGAGCAGTACTTC.

This clone was counted a single time. This chain links TRBV5-1 with TRBJ1-4; D is possibly TRBD1 (6 bases). Germline V lookup: CDR1 SGHRS, CDR2 YFSETQ. The CDR3 totals 15 residues. With 5 bases removed from V and 8 bases from J, the gap between germline ends came to 19 bases. The CDR3 nucleotides read TGCGCCAGCAGAGCGGTATCGGGGGCCGCGGAAAAACTGTTTTTT. Protein sequence: CASRAVSGAAEKLFF. The full variable domain, with the rest looked up from reference TRBV5-1 and TRBJ1-4, is KAGVTQTPRYLIKTRGQQVTLSCSPISGHRSVSWYQQTPGQGLQFLFEYFSETQRNKGNFPGRFSGRQFSNSRSEMNVSTLELGDSALYLCASRAVSGAAEKLFFGSGTQLSVL.

The rearrangement uses TRBV7-2 and TRBJ2-5; D is perhaps TRBD2 (7 bases). Trimming cost V 0 bases and J 5 bases, with 13 bases left between them. CDR1 and CDR2 from the germline V gene are SGHTA and FQGNSA. The CDR3 extends over 15 amino acids. CDR3 region: CASSLARGGPETQYF. CDR3 in DNA: TGTGCCAGCAGCTTAGCCAGGGGAGGGCCGGAGACCCAGTACTTC.

The chain links TRBV29-1 to TRBJ2-1; a weak D match, TRBD2 (7 bases). This CDR3 spans 14 amino acids. Germline V gene data show CDR1 as SQVTM and CDR2 as ANQGSEA. Trimming removed 7 bases from V and 8 bases from J, with 21 bases in between. The DNA of the CDR3 is TGCAGCGCCGAGGGGGGGCCCCACACCGATGAGCAGTTCTTC. Its protein product is CSAEGGPHTDEQFF.

The chain has TRBV2 and TRBJ1-2; the match to TRBD1 covers 9 bases. Germline lookup yields CDR1 SNHLY and CDR2 FYNNEI. The CDR3 consists of 13 residues. V lost 7 bases, J lost 8 bases, and 8 bases stayed unmatched. The CDR3 coding sequence is TGTGCCAGCAAGGGGACAGGGAGGGCCGGCTACACCTTC. Translation: CASKGTGRAGYTF.

The V and J genes are TRBV3-1 (or the pseudogene TRBV3-2) and TRBJ1-6, with 7 bases that match TRBD1. The CDR3 loop spans 16 amino acids. Per germline, CDR1 LGHDT and CDR2 YNNKEL (reference sequence). V lost 0 bases and J lost 6; bases outside the gene matches: 5. CDR3: CASSQDHGQANSPLHF. The CDR3 nucleotides read TGTGCCAGCAGCCAAGATCACGGACAGGCTAATTCACCCCTCCACTTT.

The chain links TRBV3-1 (or the pseudogene TRBV3-2) to TRBJ2-7; either TRBD1 or TRBD2 may supply D (6 bases each). V lost 1 base, J lost 7 bases, and 17 bases lay in between. The CDR3 runs to 15 residues. The germline gives CDR1 LGHDT, CDR2 YNNKEL (reference sequence). The CDR3: CASSQARRGSGEQYF. CDR3 bases: TGTGCCAGCAGCCAAGCAAGGAGGGGGTCCGGGGAGCAGTACTTC.